The 26 T cell receptor beta chains in this list originate from one sample, sequenced in a study of T cells in Graves' hyperthyroidism and ophthalmopathy. Amplification targeted TCR beta CDR3 regions from RNA transcripts. The HTBI primer set was used in a first-round RT-PCR of the TCR CDR3. TCRdb processed the multiplex PCR reads anew with MiXCR; each CDR3 protein has one entry. The data show around 300,000 distinct CDR3 sequences, roughly 18% seen once. Sequencing used blood. The receptor source for this set is a man in his fifties with Graves' ophthalmopathy.

This clonotype was seen only a few times. V and J are TRBV3-1 and TRBJ2-2; 7 nucleotides align to TRBD2. The CDR3 is 15 residues long. V shed 5 bases and J 6 bases; nucleotides not matched to a gene: 9. Per germline, CDR1 LGHDT and CDR2 YNNKEL (reference sequence). CDR3 sequence reads: CASSGLVARAGELFF. CDR3 DNA: TGTGCCAGCAGCGGACTAGTAGCCCGGGCCGGGGAGCTGTTTTTT.

This clonotype appeared a single time. The chain is built from TRBV5-1 and TRBJ2-2; D not resolved. Trimming shortened V by 0 bases and J by 4 bases, and 10 bases separated the two germline ends. This CDR3 has 15 residues. CDR1 and CDR2 (germline): SGHRS, YFSETQ. The CDR3 DNA reads TGCGCCAGCAGCTTGGAAGTAGCACCCACCGGGGAGCTGTTTTTT. It specifies CASSLEVAPTGELFF.

This clonotype was counted between two and nine times. The V gene is TRBV7-2, the J gene TRBJ2-1, with D hard to call. The V gene lost 5 bases and the J gene lost 6 bases, with 11 bases spanning the gap. CDR3 length: 13 residues. The germline gives CDR1 SGHTA, CDR2 FQGNSA. DNA of the CDR3: TGTGCCAGCAGCCCCTGGGCTAGCAATGAGCAGTTCTTC. Protein: CASSPWASNEQFF.

This chain connects TRBV7-3 to TRBJ2-3; TRBD1 agrees at 10 bases. The germline V gene has CDR1 SGHTA and CDR2 FQGTGA. V lost 5 bases and J lost 0; bases outside the gene matches: 2. CDR3 length equals 15 residues. The DNA for the CDR3 is TGTGCCAGCAGCAGGACAGGGGGGAGCACAGATACGCAGTATTTT. Encoded protein: CASSRTGGSTDTQYF.

In this sample, this clonotype turned up a few times. The V call is TRBV13, the J call TRBJ2-7; TRBD2 agrees at 9 bases. The CDR3 loop spans 18 amino acids. The ends lost 5 bases at V and 3 bases at J; junction bases unmatched: 17. From germline, CDR1 is PRHDT and CDR2 FYEKMQ (reference sequence). The CDR3: CASSPGEAGTSKSYEQYF. DNA of the CDR3: TGTGCCAGCAGCCCGGGAGAAGCCGGGACTAGCAAAAGCTACGAGCAGTACTTC.

The V and J genes are TRBV19 and TRBJ2-1, with a possible D match to TRBD2 (5 bases). The CDR3 runs to 17 residues. CDR1 is LNHDA, CDR2 SQIVND, per germline (reference sequence). Trimming pared 1 base from V and 6 bases from J, leaving 19 bases between. CDR3 nucleotide sequence: TGTGCCAGTAGTATAGGAGACTCCCGTAATCGGGGCAATGAGCAGTTCTTC. Translated: CASSIGDSRNRGNEQFF.

The V gene is TRBV14, the J gene TRBJ2-7; the D gene is possibly TRBD2 (5 bases). The CDR3 has 13 residues. Per germline, CDR1 SGHDN and CDR2 FVKESK. Trimming removed 7 bases from V and 0 bases from J, with 10 bases in between. The CDR3 spells CASKSAGSYEQYF. The CDR3 DNA reads TGTGCCAGCAAGAGTGCGGGCTCCTACGAGCAGTACTTC.

In the case of this clonotype: This may come from a read error, since a much larger clone is one base off. The chain employs TRBV11-2 and TRBJ2-7, with a tentative D call TRBD2 (5 bases). The CDR3 covers 13 residues. The V gene's germline CDR1 is SGHAT and CDR2 FQNNGV. V was pared by 6 bases and J by 3 bases, with 12 bases between. The CDR3 coding sequence is TGTGCCAGCAGTCAGCAGACTATCTACGAGCAGTACTTC. It is translated as CASSQQTIYEQYF.

Comments on this clonotype: Being one base from a much bigger clone, this may be a read error. The chain carries TRBV29-1 and TRBJ2-5; 7 positions agree with TRBD1. Per the germline V gene, CDR1 is SQVTM and CDR2 is ANQGSEA. This CDR3 has 14 residues. Trimming removed 4 bases from V and 7 bases from J; junction bases left unmatched: 12. The DNA of the CDR3 is TGCAGCGTTGGAAAGGGACAGAGGTTGGGGACCCAGTACTTC. Its translation is CSVGKGQRLGTQYF.

The rearrangement uses TRBV2 and TRBJ2-4; 8 nucleotides agree with TRBD1. This CDR3 is built from 13 residues. With V trimmed by 6 bases and J by 6 bases, 4 bases remained unmatched. The germline gives CDR1 SNHLY, CDR2 FYNNEI. The DNA for the CDR3 is TGTGCCAGCAGCCCTGGGACAGGAAACATTCAGTACTTC. Its translation: CASSPGTGNIQYF.

This clonotype was observed many times. One junction end does not reproduce the germline sequence, and a read error may be involved. The chain carries TRBV5-1 and TRBJ2-1, with D uncertain. CDR3 length equals 11 residues. The V gene's germline CDR1 is SGHRS and CDR2 YFSETQ. The CDR3 bases are TGTGCCAGCAGCCTGGGTAATGAGCAGTTCTTC. Its protein product is CASSLGNEQFF. The entire variable domain, with the rest obtained from reference TRBV5-1 and TRBJ2-1, is as follows: KAGVTQTPRYLIKTRGQQVTLSCSPISGHRSVSWYQQTPGQGLQFLFEYFSETQRNKGNFPGRFSGRQFSNSRSEMNVSTLELGDSALYLCASSLGNEQFFGPGTRLTVL.

Only a few counts were recorded for this clonotype. This chain links TRBV28 with TRBJ1-1; 7 bases agree with TRBD1. With V trimmed by 5 bases and J by 5 bases, 8 bases remained unmatched. Germline V gene sequence: CDR1 MDHEN, CDR2 SYDVKM. The CDR3 spans 14 residues. The CDR3 DNA follows: TGTGCCAGCAGTGCCACCCTACAGGGGACTGAAGCTTTCTTT. It codes for CASSATLQGTEAFF.

This clonotype was seen repeatedly, ten times or more. This chain uses TRBV6-1 with TRBJ2-3; 8 positions match TRBD2. CDR3 length equals 17 residues. The germline V gene encodes CDR1 MNHNS and CDR2 SASEGT. The V gene end was trimmed by 4 bases and the J gene end by 4 bases; junction bases not matched to a gene: 13. This CDR3 reads CASSVGTAGGQADTQYF. CDR3 sequence (DNA): TGTGCCAGCAGTGTTGGTACGGCGGGAGGCCAAGCAGATACGCAGTATTTT.

This clonotype was seen at least ten times. The chain links TRBV28 to TRBJ2-1, with unresolved D. Trimming took off 5 bases at V and 6 bases at J, with 8 bases between the two ends. Germline V gene sequence: CDR1 MDHEN, CDR2 SYDVKM. The length of the CDR3 is 12 residues. DNA of the CDR3: TGTGCCAGCAGTCCCGCCCCCAATGAGCAGTTCTTC. This translates into CASSPAPNEQFF.

This clonotype was counted ten times or more. The rearrangement uses TRBV9 and TRBJ2-1, with D possibly TRBD2 on 6 matching bases. In germline, CDR1 is SGDLS, CDR2 YYNGEE. The V end was cut by 2 bases, the J end by 6 bases, with 18 bases between. The CDR3 length is 16 residues. Here the CDR3 reads CASSVSMGGLGNEQFF. Written as DNA, the CDR3 is TGTGCCAGCAGCGTCTCCATGGGGGGTTTGGGCAATGAGCAGTTCTTC. The full variable domain, with the rest looked up from reference TRBV9 and TRBJ2-1, is DSGVTQTPKHLITATGQRVTLRCSPRSGDLSVYWYQQSLDQGLQFLIQYYNGEERAKGNILERFSAQQFPDLHSELNLSSLELGDSALYFCASSVSMGGLGNEQFFGPGTRLTVL.

This clonotype was counted at least ten times. V gene TRBV5-1 combines with J gene TRBJ1-1, with 9 bases identical to TRBD1. The germline CDR1 and CDR2 sequences are SGHRS and YFSETQ. V was pared by 4 bases and J by 0 bases, with 7 bases of the junction left unmatched. The CDR3 is 16 amino acids. The CDR3 DNA sequence: TGCGCCAGCAGCAGAGGGGACAGGGCCATGAACACTGAAGCTTTCTTT. It translates to CASSRGDRAMNTEAFF.

Ten or more counts support this clonotype. The genes are TRBV7-9 and TRBJ2-7, with D perhaps given as TRBD1 or TRBD2 (5 bases each). Per germline, CDR1 SEHNR and CDR2 FQNEAQ (reference sequence). The CDR3 has 12 amino acids. With 5 bases removed from V and 7 bases from J, the gap between germline ends came to 12 bases. The CDR3 loop is CASSPEGQEQYF. CDR3 nucleotides: TGTGCCAGCAGCCCAGAGGGGCAAGAGCAGTACTTC.

This clonotype was recorded at least ten times. The chain employs TRBV28 and TRBJ1-2; 10 bases are a match to TRBD1. This CDR3 is built from 13 residues. Per the germline V gene, CDR1 is MDHEN and CDR2 is SYDVKM. Germline trimming cut 8 bases from V and 8 bases from J; bases unmatched to any gene: 8. For the CDR3, the DNA is TGTGCCAGCTCCCGGACAGGGGGTAGCGGCTACACCTTC. The encoded protein is CASSRTGGSGYTF.

This clonotype was seen ten or more times. The chain combines TRBV20-1 with TRBJ1-1; D is possibly TRBD1 (6 bases). V gave up 3 bases and J gave up 0 bases, with 8 bases separating them. The CDR3 extends over 13 amino acids. CDR1 DFQATT and CDR2 SNEGSKA come from the germline V gene (reference sequence). CDR3 DNA: TGCAGTGCTAGTACAGGGTTGAACACTGAAGCTTTCTTT. The encoded protein is CSASTGLNTEAFF.

This clonotype was found many times. V and J are TRBV7-8 and TRBJ1-5; TRBD1 is a possible D gene (6 bases). The V gene lost 7 bases and the J gene lost 1 base, with 11 bases spanning the gap. From germline, CDR1 is SGHVS and CDR2 FQNEAQ. This CDR3 spans 14 amino acids. The CDR3 region is CASKLGASNQPQHF. The CDR3 DNA reads as TGTGCCAGCAAGTTGGGGGCGAGCAATCAGCCCCAGCATTTT.

This clonotype was observed many times. The chain employs TRBV6-1 and TRBJ1-2; 8 bases fit TRBD1. This CDR3 comprises 17 residues. Germline-derived CDR1 and CDR2 are MNHNS and SASEGT. V shed 5 bases and J 3 bases; nucleotides not matched to a gene: 14. The CDR3 bases are TGTGCCAGCAGTTTAGGGACAGGAATGGGCTCAGACTATGGCTACACCTTC. Protein: CASSLGTGMGSDYGYTF.

The chain joins TRBV20-1 to TRBJ2-5, with 9 bases matching TRBD1. In germline, CDR1 is DFQATT, CDR2 SNEGSKA (reference sequence). This CDR3 contains 15 residues. The ends lost 0 bases at V and 6 bases at J; junction bases unmatched: 8. The CDR3 loop is CSARDLRTGEQTQYF. CDR3 DNA: TGCAGTGCTAGAGACCTTAGGACAGGGGAACAGACCCAGTACTTC.

This clonotype turned up a few times. The chain is built from TRBV28 and TRBJ2-2; 8 bases fit TRBD1. With V trimmed by 6 bases and J by 8 bases, 11 bases remained unmatched. The CDR3 spans 15 residues. Germline CDR1 and CDR2: MDHEN and SYDVKM. The CDR3 nucleotides read TGTGCCAGCAGCCCTCGGACAGGGAGATCGGGGGAGCTGTTTTTT. It codes for CASSPRTGRSGELFF.

The chain joins TRBV5-1 to TRBJ2-3; D uncertain. Between the trimmed V and J ends, which lost 4 bases and 4 bases, there was a span of 10 bases. The CDR3 extends over 13 amino acids. Germline-derived CDR1 and CDR2 are SGHRS and YFSETQ. The DNA of the CDR3 is TGCGCCAGCAGCGCGGCGGACGCAGATACGCAGTATTTT. Translating it yields CASSAADADTQYF.

The rearrangement joins TRBV7-9 to TRBJ2-3; TRBD1 matches 9 bases. Germline V gene data show CDR1 as SEHNR and CDR2 as FQNEAQ (reference sequence). This CDR3 has 16 amino acids. After removal of 1 base from V and 4 bases from J, the junction contained 6 bases not matched to a gene. CDR3 amino acids: CASSLDTTGGSDTQYF. As DNA, the CDR3 is TGTGCCAGCAGCTTAGACACGACAGGGGGATCAGATACGCAGTATTTT. Using reference TRBV7-9 and TRBJ2-3 for the parts outside the CDR3, the full variable domain is DTGVSQNPRHKITKRGQNVTFRCDPISEHNRLYWYRQTLGQGPEFLTYFQNEAQLEKSRLLSDRFSAERPKGSFSTLEIQRTEQGDSAMYLCASSLDTTGGSDTQYFGPGTRLTVL.

The chain carries TRBV28 and TRBJ2-2; 9 bases align to TRBD1. Germline-derived CDR1 and CDR2 are MDHEN and SYDVKM. The junction had 6 bases not matched to a gene; V was cut back by 3 bases and J by 4 bases. The CDR3 has 16 residues. CDR3 residues: CASSFRRTGVTGELFF. The CDR3 coding sequence is TGTGCCAGCAGTTTTCGAAGGACAGGGGTCACCGGGGAGCTGTTTTTT.